One sample yielded the 29 T cell receptor beta chains listed below, sequenced in a study of blood T cell repertoires in COVID-19. The method was immunoSEQ multiplex PCR; TCRdb's version includes in-frame clones alone and lacks a portion of them. The data show some 87,000 clones, under 85% seen once. The specimen sequenced was peripheral blood. The receptors were sampled from a human donor in a cohort sampled during active COVID-19.

The chain is built from TRBV6-5 and TRBJ1-2; 8 positions agree with TRBD1. The CDR3 is 13 residues long. Germline lookup yields CDR1 MNHEY and CDR2 SVGAGI. Trimming removed 6 bases from V and 7 bases from J; junction bases left unmatched: 7. The CDR3 loop is CASSFDRGGGYTF. CDR3 DNA sequence: TGTGCCAGCAGCTTCGACAGGGGAGGTGGCTACACCTTC.

This chain uses TRBV7-2 with TRBJ1-5; 8 bases are shared with TRBD1. V was clipped by 0 bases and J by 4 bases; unmatched bases: 2. Germline V gene lookup returns CDR1 SGHTA and CDR2 FQGNSA. The CDR3 is 15 residues long. CDR3 protein: CASSLAGQVNQPQHF. DNA for the CDR3: TGTGCCAGCAGCTTAGCGGGACAGGTTAATCAGCCCCAGCATTTT.

The chain uses TRBV5-1 and TRBJ2-3, with 8 bases lining up with TRBD1. This CDR3 is built from 15 residues. The J segment lost 4 bases and the V segment lost 3 bases, leaving 7 bases of the junction unmatched. CDR1 and CDR2 from the germline V gene are SGHRS and YFSETQ. Here the CDR3 reads CASSSTGTGADTQYF. CDR3 bases: TGCGCCAGCAGCTCCACCGGGACAGGAGCAGATACGCAGTATTTT.

V is TRBV19 and J is TRBJ1-5, with TRBD1 identical over 9 bases. Germline assignment: CDR1 LNHDA and CDR2 SQIVND (reference sequence). The V segment lost 6 bases and the J segment 4 bases; nucleotides outside the gene matches: 10. This CDR3 is 16 amino acids long. Here the CDR3 reads CASRLGGQGRNQPQHF. In DNA, the CDR3 is TGTGCCAGTAGATTGGGCGGACAGGGGAGGAATCAGCCCCAGCATTTT.

The genes are TRBV10-3 and TRBJ2-5; 7 bases align to TRBD2. Germline CDR1 reads ENHRY; CDR2 reads SYGVKD. V lost 2 bases, J lost 3 bases, and 9 bases stayed unmatched. The CDR3 length is 16 residues. This CDR3 is CAISEAGLGSKETQYF. CDR3 bases: TGTGCCATCAGTGAGGCTGGACTAGGGTCAAAAGAGACCCAGTACTTC.

This clone was recorded a few times. The chain carries TRBV2 and TRBJ2-1; 9 bases are shared with TRBD1. The ends lost 3 bases at V and 7 bases at J; junction bases unmatched: 7. CDR1 SNHLY and CDR2 FYNNEI come from the germline V gene. The CDR3 has 15 amino acids. The CDR3 here is CASSDMDRGRNEQFF. CDR3 nucleotide sequence: TGTGCCAGCAGTGACATGGACAGGGGTCGAAATGAGCAGTTCTTC. Full variable domain (outside the CDR3, taken from reference TRBV2 and TRBJ2-1): EPEVTQTPSHQVTQMGQEVILRCVPISNHLYFYWYRQILGQKVEFLVSFYNNEISEKSEIFDDQFSVERPDGSNFTLKIRSTKLEDSAMYFCASSDMDRGRNEQFFGPGTRLTVL.

The gene calls are TRBV19 and TRBJ1-1, with D perhaps matching TRBD1 (6 bases). This CDR3 is 15 amino acids long. Germline V lookup: CDR1 LNHDA, CDR2 SQIVND (reference sequence). Between the trimmed V and J ends, which lost 4 bases and 1 base, there was a span of 13 bases. Written as DNA, the CDR3 is TGTGCCAGTAGTACTGACGACAGGAAGAACACTGAAGCTTTCTTT. This gives the protein CASSTDDRKNTEAFF.

This chain links TRBV28 with TRBJ2-7, with 7 nucleotides matching TRBD1. The germline V gene has CDR1 MDHEN and CDR2 SYDVKM. The CDR3 loop spans 13 amino acids. V gave up 8 bases and J gave up 2 bases; unmatched junction bases: 6. The CDR3 sequence: CASGQGVTYEQYF. The DNA of the CDR3 is TGTGCCAGCGGGCAGGGGGTCACCTACGAGCAGTACTTC.

The V call is TRBV15, the J call TRBJ1-2; the match to TRBD1 covers 9 bases. Per germline, CDR1 LNHNV and CDR2 YYDKDF (reference sequence). V shed 0 bases and J 6 bases; nucleotides not matched to a gene: 11. The CDR3 is 17 amino acids. The CDR3 nucleotides read TGTGCCACCAGCAGAGATCATCTGACACAGGGGGCTCATGGCTACACCTTC. It translates to CATSRDHLTQGAHGYTF.

The chain carries TRBV2 and TRBJ1-1, with 8 nucleotides matching TRBD1. Germline lookup yields CDR1 SNHLY and CDR2 FYNNEI. V shed 7 bases, J shed 11 bases, and the junction held 12 bases outside the gene matches. This CDR3 spans 13 amino acids. This CDR3 is CASMSDRENCAFF. CDR3 DNA: TGTGCCAGCATGTCGGACAGGGAGAATTGCGCTTTCTTT.

This chain joins TRBV28 and TRBJ1-1; 10 bases fit TRBD1. Per germline, CDR1 MDHEN and CDR2 SYDVKM. The CDR3 runs 14 residues. In DNA form, the CDR3 reads TGTCTGACCGGGACAGGGGAGAAGAACACTGAAGCTTTCTTT. It encodes CLTGTGEKNTEAFF.

The gene calls are TRBV3-1 (or the pseudogene TRBV3-2) and TRBJ2-1; D is undetermined. Trimming stripped 10 bases from V and 2 bases from J, with 18 bases between. The CDR3 loop spans 15 amino acids. Germline values: CDR1 LGHDT, CDR2 YNNKEL (reference sequence). CDR3 DNA sequence: TGTGCCACAAGAAGAAGCGAGAATACCTACAATGAGCAGTTCTTC. Translating it yields CATRRSENTYNEQFF.

This chain's CDR3 is CASRQSGSELYEQYF. The CDR3 bases are TGTGCCAGCAGGCAGAGCGGGAGTGAACTCTACGAGCAGTACTTC. The chain couples TRBV6-5 to TRBJ2-7; 8 nucleotides align to TRBD2. The germline V gene encodes CDR1 MNHEY and CDR2 SVGAGI. V gave up 6 bases and J gave up 3 bases; unmatched junction bases: 10. The CDR3 runs to 15 residues.

The J gene is TRBJ2-2, the V gene TRBV29-1; perhaps TRBD1 as D (6 bases). The V end lost 7 bases, the J end lost 3 bases, and 15 bases lay between the germline ends. The CDR3 is 14 amino acids. The germline CDR1 and CDR2 sequences are SQVTM and ANQGSEA. The CDR3, as DNA: TGCAGCGCGAAACAGGGTACGGACACCGGGGAGCTGTTTTTT. Protein: CSAKQGTDTGELFF.

In nucleotides, the CDR3 is TGTGCCAGCAGGGGGACAGGCCGCGCTGAAGCTTTCTTT. It encodes CASRGTGRAEAFF. The V and J genes are TRBV6-5 and TRBJ1-1; 8 bases agree with TRBD1. The CDR3 loop spans 13 amino acids. The V and J ends lost 6 bases and 6 bases, in that order; junction bases with no gene match: 6. Germline CDR1 reads MNHEY; CDR2 reads SVGAGI.

DNA of the CDR3: TGTGCCATCAGTGACCTCAGGGGGAACACTGAAGCTTTCTTT. Translating gives CAISDLRGNTEAFF. This rearrangement joins TRBV10-3 to TRBJ1-1; the D gene is possibly TRBD1 (6 bases). V was pared by 3 bases and J by 1 base, with 9 bases between. The germline V gene encodes CDR1 ENHRY and CDR2 SYGVKD. The CDR3 runs 14 residues.

The chain carries TRBV7-2 and TRBJ1-4; D is possibly TRBD1 (6 bases). The CDR3 length is 13 residues. CDR1 and CDR2 from the germline V gene are SGHTA and FQGNSA. V lost 1 base and J lost 6, with 6 bases in between. The CDR3 region has the DNA TGTGCCAGCAGCTTAGACAGGGATGAAAAACTGTTTTTT. Translation: CASSLDRDEKLFF.

The chain joins TRBV6-4 to TRBJ1-5; D possibly corresponds to TRBD1 (5 bases). This CDR3 is 13 amino acids long. V was cut by 3 bases and J by 7 bases, with 10 bases left in between. The V gene's germline CDR1 is MRHNA and CDR2 SNTAGT. The CDR3 DNA reads TGTGCCAGCAGTGAAGGGGCAAGGCAGCCCCAGCATTTT. Translated: CASSEGARQPQHF.

The chain employs TRBV13 and TRBJ1-2; 7 bases agree with TRBD1. The ends lost 2 bases at V and 4 bases at J; junction bases unmatched: 7. Germline assignment: CDR1 PRHDT and CDR2 FYEKMQ (reference sequence). This CDR3 contains 15 residues. CDR3 residues: CASSLPPGTAYGYTF. The CDR3 coding sequence is TGTGCCAGCAGCTTACCTCCCGGGACAGCCTATGGCTACACCTTC.

CDR3 protein: CASSQGAPLYNEQFF. The CDR3 DNA sequence: TGTGCCAGCTCACAGGGGGCGCCCCTATACAATGAGCAGTTCTTC. The chain couples TRBV18 to TRBJ2-1; 7 bases match TRBD1. Trimming removed 4 bases from V and 4 bases from J; junction bases left unmatched: 7. Germline V gene data show CDR1 as KGHSH and CDR2 as LQKENI. The CDR3 extends over 15 amino acids.

The chain uses TRBV12-3 or TRBV12-4 and TRBJ2-7; 8 bases align to TRBD2. V was pared by 7 bases and J by 4 bases, with 6 bases of the junction left unmatched. CDR3 length equals 13 residues. CDR3 protein: CASTREVGYEQYF. CDR3 sequence (DNA): TGTGCCAGCACGCGGGAGGTTGGGTACGAGCAGTACTTC.

Here the CDR3 reads CASSGLADNTGELFF. The CDR3 DNA reads TGTGCCAGTAGTGGGCTAGCTGATAACACCGGGGAGCTGTTTTTT. This chain connects TRBV19 to TRBJ2-2; possibly TRBD2 for D (5 bases). The V end was cut by 5 bases, the J end by 2 bases, with 12 bases between. From germline, CDR1 is LNHDA and CDR2 SQIVND (reference sequence). The CDR3 contains 15 residues.

The rearrangement links TRBV3-1 (or the pseudogene TRBV3-2) to TRBJ2-5, with TRBD2 identical over 14 bases. V was clipped by 1 base and J by 7 bases; unmatched bases: 8. Per germline, CDR1 LGHDT and CDR2 YNNKEL (reference sequence). CDR3 length equals 17 residues. In nucleotides, the CDR3 is TGTGCCAGCAGCCAAGCCGGGACTAGCGGGGGCCTGGGGACCCAGTACTTC. Its translation is CASSQAGTSGGLGTQYF.

The V and J genes are TRBV18 and TRBJ1-6, with D perhaps matching TRBD1 (5 bases). The V end lost 3 bases, the J end lost 10 bases, and 13 bases lay between the germline ends. The germline gives CDR1 KGHSH, CDR2 LQKENI. The CDR3 contains 14 residues. The DNA of the CDR3 is TGTGCCAGCTCACCGCGCAGGGTTGAGTCACCCCTCCACTTT. It specifies CASSPRRVESPLHF. Complete variable domain (other parts from reference TRBV18 and TRBJ1-6): NAGVMQNPRHLVRRRGQEARLRCSPMKGHSHVYWYRQLPEEGLKFMVYLQKENIIDESGMPKERFSAEFPKEGPSILRIQQVVRGDSAAYFCASSPRRVESPLHFGNGTRLTVT.

The J gene is TRBJ1-2, the V gene TRBV20-1, with 7 bases lining up with TRBD1. The germline V gene has CDR1 DFQATT and CDR2 SNEGSKA (reference sequence). CDR3 length: 11 residues. After removal of 7 bases from V and 8 bases from J, the junction contained 7 bases not matched to a gene. The CDR3 region is CSVTSGGGYTF. CDR3 DNA sequence: TGCAGTGTTACATCAGGGGGGGGCTACACCTTC.

The chain links TRBV10-2 to TRBJ2-5; 9 nucleotides align to TRBD2. The V gene end was trimmed by 8 bases and the J gene end by 3 bases; junction bases not matched to a gene: 4. Germline V gene data show CDR1 as WSHSY and CDR2 as SAAADI. The CDR3 contains 13 residues. CDR3 protein: CASRGTSKETQYF. CDR3 coding DNA: TGCGCCAGCCGCGGGACTAGCAAAGAGACCCAGTACTTC.

This clone was detected only a few times. The chain joins TRBV5-1 to TRBJ2-7; 9 bases align to TRBD2. V gave up 4 bases and J gave up 7 bases; unmatched junction bases: 15. Germline-derived CDR1 and CDR2 are SGHRS and YFSETQ. The CDR3 loop spans 16 amino acids. Here the CDR3 DNA reads TGCGCCAGCAGCCCGGATGCGGGAGGGCCGGTAAGGGAGCAGTACTTC. This translates into CASSPDAGGPVREQYF.

CDR3 in DNA: TGCGCCAGCAGCACTGGGAGTATCGACGAGCAGTACTTC. Translating gives CASSTGSIDEQYF. J is TRBJ2-7 and V is TRBV5-1, with D perhaps matching TRBD2 (5 bases). The germline V and J ends were trimmed by 4 bases and 5 bases, with 13 bases remaining between them. Germline-derived CDR1 and CDR2 are SGHRS and YFSETQ. CDR3 size: 13 residues.

This chain uses TRBV24-1 with TRBJ2-1, with 8 nucleotides matching TRBD2. This CDR3 is 17 amino acids long. J was trimmed by 0 bases and V by 5 bases; bases with no gene match: 8. Germline lookup yields CDR1 KGHDR and CDR2 SFDVKD. CDR3 sequence: CATSGGVSGSSYNEQFF. CDR3 bases: TGTGCCACCAGTGGGGGTGTGAGCGGGAGCTCCTACAATGAGCAGTTCTTC.